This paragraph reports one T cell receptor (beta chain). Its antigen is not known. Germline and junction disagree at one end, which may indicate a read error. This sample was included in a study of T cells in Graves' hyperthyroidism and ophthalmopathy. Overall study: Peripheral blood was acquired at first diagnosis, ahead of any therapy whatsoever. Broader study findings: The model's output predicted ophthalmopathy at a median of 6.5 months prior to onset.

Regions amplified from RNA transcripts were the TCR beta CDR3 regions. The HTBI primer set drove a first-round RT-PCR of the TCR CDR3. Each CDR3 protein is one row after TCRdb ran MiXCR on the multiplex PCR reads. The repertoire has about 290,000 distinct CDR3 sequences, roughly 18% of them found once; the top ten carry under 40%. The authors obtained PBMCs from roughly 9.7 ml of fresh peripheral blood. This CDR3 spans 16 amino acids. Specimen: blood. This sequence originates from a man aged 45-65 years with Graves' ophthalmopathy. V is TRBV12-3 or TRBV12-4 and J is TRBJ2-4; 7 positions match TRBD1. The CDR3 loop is CASNFMQGVAKNIQYF. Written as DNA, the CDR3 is TGTGCCAGCAATTTCATGCAGGGGGTAGCCAAAAACATTCAGTATTTC.